The 2 T cell receptor beta chains given below trace back to one sample, sequenced in a study of T-cell memory formation after mild COVID-19. TCRdb processed the 5' RACE reads anew with MiXCR; each CDR3 protein has one entry. The sample has roughly 400,000 distinct CDR3 sequences; about 17% are singletons. The specimen was PBMCs or a T cell subset sorted from them (not recorded which). Receptor source: a man between 18 and 35 years old who had mild COVID-19 (a few samples of this study predate the infection). Cell type and time point are not known.

The table lists this clonotype with a few counts. This chain joins TRBV28 and TRBJ1-4; D call uncertain. CDR3 length: 13 amino acids. The germline V and J ends were trimmed by 5 bases and 6 bases, with 10 bases remaining between them. Germline CDR1 and CDR2: MDHEN and SYDVKM. Written as DNA, the CDR3 is TGTGCCAGCAGTCTCCACAAGGATGAAAAACTGTTTTTT. Translating gives CASSLHKDEKLFF.

The table lists this clonotype with many counts. J is TRBJ2-3 and V is TRBV7-8; 12 bases are a match to TRBD2. CDR1 is SGHVS and CDR2 is FQNEAQ in the germline V gene. V lost 5 bases to trimming and J lost 7 bases; unmatched junction nucleotides: 19. The CDR3 sequence is 19 residues long. The CDR3 DNA reads as TGTGCCAGCAGCCAAGGACAGGACCAAAGGGGACTAGCGGGCAATACGCAGTATTTT. This codes for CASSQGQDQRGLAGNTQYF.